Here is one T cell receptor beta chain with its context. This CDR3 spans 15 amino acids. Germline V gene sequence: CDR1 MDHEN, CDR2 SYDVKM. The V segment lost 5 bases and the J segment 6 bases; nucleotides outside the gene matches: 6. The entry originates in a study of blood T cell repertoires in COVID-19. Study-wide context: Acute-phase and convalescent COVID-19 samples originated in the United States, Italy and Spain.

As processed by the authors: Scientists estimated how many nucleated cells there were by amplifying reference gene primers. The table came from immunoSEQ multiplex PCR; TCRdb's copy has only in-frame clones and leaves some out. V, J and clone size were drawn from that table, and D and trimming were deduced from the DNA. This sample has around 300,000 clones, with 90% found just once. The chain is built from TRBV28 and TRBJ2-7, with 14 bases that match TRBD2. What was sequenced was peripheral blood. This sequence was found in a woman in her 30s with COVID-19, enrolled during active disease. In DNA, the CDR3 is TGTGCCAGCAGTCCCATGACTAGCGGGAGGGGCGAGCAGTACTTC. It encodes CASSPMTSGRGEQYF.